The text below deals with one T cell receptor (beta chain). The sample is drawn from a study of blood T cell repertoires in COVID-19. Assay: immunoSEQ multiplex PCR; the TCRdb copy retains only in-frame clones and omits some. This sample has around 450,000 clones, with less than 95% found just once. V was cut by 2 bases and J by 0 bases, with 8 bases left in between. The CDR3 runs to 14 residues. Germline V gives CDR1 ENHRY, CDR2 SYGVKD. Assignments of participants to cohorts depended upon their own reported clinical history. The TCR comes from a man between 18 and 29 years old who had recovered from COVID-19. The chain couples TRBV10-3 to TRBJ2-7; D is perhaps TRBD1 (5 bases). The sequencing sample was made of PBMCs or T cells enriched from blood (not recorded which). The CDR3 reads CAISEPTGSYEQYF. CDR3 DNA: TGTGCCATCAGTGAGCCTACAGGCTCCTACGAGCAGTACTTC.